The 24 T cell receptor beta chains given below trace back to one sample, sequenced in a study of blood T cell repertoires in COVID-19. Libraries were prepared by immunoSEQ multiplex PCR; TCRdb keeps only in-frame clonotypes and omits some of them. The data hold some 150,000 clones, with roughly 86% observed a single time. The sample comprised peripheral blood. Receptors were obtained from a man aged 70 or older with acute or convalescent COVID-19.

This clone occurred a few times. J is TRBJ1-5 and V is TRBV4-2, with D unresolved. CDR3 length: 15 residues. Germline CDR1 is LGHNA and CDR2 is YNFKEQ. Trimming took off 0 bases at V and 5 bases at J, with 11 bases between the two ends. The CDR3, as DNA: TGTGCCAGCAGCCAAGATATTTATAAGCATCAGCCCCAGCATTTT. Protein product: CASSQDIYKHQPQHF.

CDR3: CATTSFGDEQFF. The DNA of the CDR3 is TGTGCCACAACTAGTTTCGGAGATGAGCAGTTCTTC. This chain joins TRBV19 and TRBJ2-1; perhaps TRBD2 as D (5 bases). Looked up from germline, CDR1 is LNHDA and CDR2 is SQIVND (reference sequence). Trimming pared 10 bases from V and 8 bases from J, leaving 15 bases between. The CDR3 totals 12 residues.

This clone has a handful of counts. This rearrangement joins TRBV6-1 to TRBJ2-2; a weak D match, TRBD1 (5 bases). The length of the CDR3 is 15 residues. With 1 base removed from V and 5 bases from J, the gap between germline ends came to 11 bases. In germline, CDR1 is MNHNS, CDR2 SASEGT. In nucleotides, the CDR3 is TGTGCCAGCAGTGAAGACAGGATGTTGACCGGGGAGCTGTTTTTT. It specifies CASSEDRMLTGELFF.

The chain uses TRBV28 and TRBJ2-5; a weak D match, TRBD1 (6 bases). Germline V gives CDR1 MDHEN, CDR2 SYDVKM. CDR3 size: 14 residues. V lost 5 bases and J 7 bases, leaving 17 bases between the germline ends. CDR3 sequence reads: CASSDPGHPLTQYF. The CDR3 region has the DNA TGTGCCAGCAGTGATCCGGGACACCCTCTGACCCAGTACTTC.

The CDR3 region has the DNA TGTGCCAGCAGCTTGATCAACAGGGCGTTTAGCAATCAGCCCCAGCATTTT. As protein: CASSLINRAFSNQPQHF. The V and J genes are TRBV5-8 and TRBJ1-5; perhaps TRBD1 as D (6 bases). Germline assignment: CDR1 SGHTS and CDR2 YDEGEE. CDR3 length equals 17 residues. V dropped 1 base and J dropped 0 bases, with 14 bases sitting between them.

The chain carries TRBV18 and TRBJ2-3; D not certain. The germline V gene encodes CDR1 KGHSH and CDR2 LQKENI. Trimming stripped 0 bases from V and 0 bases from J, with 4 bases between. This CDR3 is 14 amino acids long. This CDR3 is CASSPPESTDTQYF. In DNA form, the CDR3 reads TGTGCCAGCTCACCACCAGAGAGCACAGATACGCAGTATTTT.

The chain recombines TRBV5-1 with TRBJ2-2; TRBD2 matches 12 bases. The trim removed 3 bases at V and 4 bases at J, leaving 4 bases unmatched. The CDR3 is made up of 16 amino acids. Germline CDR1 is SGHRS and CDR2 is YFSETQ. The CDR3 spells CASSSLLAGGTGELFF. The CDR3 DNA is TGCGCCAGCAGCTCTCTACTAGCGGGGGGCACCGGGGAGCTGTTTTTT.

The V call is TRBV27, the J call TRBJ1-6; 10 bases map to TRBD1. The germline V gene has CDR1 MNHEY and CDR2 SMNVEV (reference sequence). The CDR3 is 14 residues long. Trimming at V came to 8 bases and at J to 13 bases, leaving 11 bases not matched to a gene. The CDR3 here is CASGVDRGMGPLHF. Written as DNA, the CDR3 is TGTGCCAGCGGGGTGGACAGGGGGATGGGGCCCCTCCACTTT.

This rearrangement joins TRBV27 to TRBJ1-4; D not resolved. This CDR3 is built from 16 residues. Germline assignment: CDR1 MNHEY and CDR2 SMNVEV (reference sequence). V lost 3 bases and J lost 0, with 11 bases in between. In nucleotides, the CDR3 is TGTGCCAGCAGTTTTCTCCACGGTGCAACTAATGAAAAACTGTTTTTT. Translating gives CASSFLHGATNEKLFF.

The chain recombines TRBV28 with TRBJ2-7; D remains unclear. V lost 4 bases, J lost 3 bases, and 16 bases lay in between. The CDR3 has 15 amino acids. Germline V gene lookup returns CDR1 MDHEN and CDR2 SYDVKM. Written as DNA, the CDR3 is TGTGCCAGCAGTTCCCGTGGTAGATTCGTCTACGAGCAGTACTTC. It specifies CASSSRGRFVYEQYF.

The chain employs TRBV6-6 and TRBJ2-7; 12 nucleotides match TRBD2. CDR3 length: 16 residues. From germline, CDR1 is MNHNY and CDR2 SVGAGI (reference sequence). J was trimmed by 4 bases and V by 6 bases; bases with no gene match: 10. Here the CDR3 reads CASSRILTSGSYEQYF. The CDR3 DNA reads as TGTGCCAGCAGCCGCATTCTGACTAGCGGGAGTTACGAGCAGTACTTC.

The chain carries TRBV6-1 and TRBJ1-5; 7 nucleotides match TRBD1. Germline V gives CDR1 MNHNS, CDR2 SASEGT. V trimming: 3 bases; J trimming: 5 bases; junction bases outside the gene matches: 4. The CDR3 sequence is 14 residues long. In DNA form, the CDR3 reads TGTGCCAGCAGTGAGGGGACAGTCGATCAGCCCCAGCATTTT. Translating it yields CASSEGTVDQPQHF.

The chain uses TRBV4-2 and TRBJ2-5; 12 bases agree with TRBD2. Losses at the gene ends were 1 base for V and 5 bases for J; bases not matched to a gene: 5. In germline, CDR1 is LGHNA, CDR2 YNFKEQ. This CDR3 contains 16 residues. CDR3 in DNA: TGTGCCAGCAGCCAAGGACTAGCGGGAGACTTCGAGACCCAGTACTTC. This translates into CASSQGLAGDFETQYF.

The V and J genes are TRBV4-3 and TRBJ1-1; TRBD1 might be the D (6 bases). V gave up 1 base and J gave up 0 bases, with 9 bases separating them. CDR3 size: 15 residues. Germline V gene lookup returns CDR1 LGHNA and CDR2 YSLEER. CDR3 region: CASSQAGVMNTEAFF. CDR3 coding DNA: TGCGCCAGCAGCCAAGCAGGGGTGATGAACACTGAAGCTTTCTTT.

The table lists this clone with a count of one. The chain uses TRBV18 and TRBJ2-2; 8 bases fit TRBD1. Germline assignment: CDR1 KGHSH and CDR2 LQKENI. V was clipped by 2 bases and J by 6 bases; unmatched bases: 11. The CDR3 totals 17 residues. The CDR3 sequence is CASSPKFGQGVSGELFF. The CDR3 DNA sequence: TGTGCCAGCTCACCAAAGTTTGGACAGGGTGTATCCGGGGAGCTGTTTTTT.

The CDR3 here is CASSVRQGMNTEAFF. The CDR3 DNA follows: TGCGCCAGCAGTGTCCGACAGGGCATGAACACTGAAGCTTTCTTT. The chain recombines TRBV10-2 with TRBJ1-1; 7 bases line up with TRBD1. Per the germline V gene, CDR1 is WSHSY and CDR2 is SAAADI. V shed 4 bases, J shed 0 bases, and the junction held 5 bases outside the gene matches. The CDR3 has 15 residues.

The V call is TRBV5-1, the J call TRBJ2-7; D may be TRBD1 (8 bases). Trimming took 0 bases from V and 6 from J, leaving 25 bases between them. The CDR3 consists of 18 residues. The germline V gene encodes CDR1 SGHRS and CDR2 YFSETQ. The CDR3 DNA sequence: TGCGCCAGCAGCTTGGCGGCTTACACCGGACAGGGAGGGGCCGAGCAGTACTTC. It is translated as CASSLAAYTGQGGAEQYF.

CDR3 protein: CASTLSGTSGPNEQFF. The CDR3 DNA reads TGTGCCAGCACCTTATCCGGGACTAGCGGGCCCAATGAGCAGTTCTTC. V gene TRBV27 combines with J gene TRBJ2-1, with 12 bases aligning to TRBD2. This CDR3 is built from 16 residues. Germline loops: CDR1 MNHEY, CDR2 SMNVEV (reference sequence). The V segment lost 7 bases and the J segment 6 bases; nucleotides outside the gene matches: 10.

This clone was counted a single time. V gene TRBV5-1 combines with J gene TRBJ2-1; 9 bases line up with TRBD2. V lost 4 bases, J lost 8 bases, and 7 bases stayed unmatched. The germline gives CDR1 SGHRS, CDR2 YFSETQ. This CDR3 has 14 residues. DNA for the CDR3: TGCGCCAGCAGCCTTAGCGGGGGAGGCGATGAGCAGTTCTTC. Translated: CASSLSGGGDEQFF.

The rearrangement joins TRBV4-3 to TRBJ1-4, with D perhaps TRBD1 (6 bases). The CDR3 has 16 residues. CDR1 is LGHNA, CDR2 YSLEER, per germline. Trimming pared 4 bases from V and 0 bases from J, leaving 12 bases between. CDR3 coding DNA: TGCGCCAGCAGCCGAGGGACACTTGCAACTAATGAAAAACTGTTTTTT. It codes for CASSRGTLATNEKLFF.

V usage is TRBV6-5 and J usage is TRBJ1-1; D not certain. The CDR3 runs 13 residues. V was shortened by 6 bases and J by 0 bases, with 8 bases between the two germline ends. The germline CDR1 and CDR2 sequences are MNHEY and SVGAGI. The CDR3 DNA sequence: TGTGCCAGCAGACTACACGTGAACACTGAAGCTTTCTTT. This encodes CASRLHVNTEAFF.

The gene calls are TRBV6-5 and TRBJ1-2, with a tentative D call TRBD1 (5 bases). The germline V and J ends were trimmed by 5 bases and 5 bases, with 18 bases remaining between them. The CDR3 contains 15 residues. Germline V gene sequence: CDR1 MNHEY, CDR2 SVGAGI. Written as DNA, the CDR3 is TGTGCCAGCAGTCCCTCGAGGCAGGGAGGTTATGGCTACACCTTC. Its protein product is CASSPSRQGGYGYTF.

CDR3 sequence: CASSIRENQPQHF. Written as DNA, the CDR3 is TGTGCCAGTAGTATCCGAGAGAATCAGCCCCAGCATTTT. V usage is TRBV19 and J usage is TRBJ1-5; no clear D gene. Germline V lookup: CDR1 LNHDA, CDR2 SQIVND (reference sequence). V was pared by 3 bases and J by 4 bases, with 7 bases between. The CDR3 extends over 13 amino acids.

This sequence joins TRBV28 and TRBJ1-1; D uncertain. Between the trimmed V and J ends, which lost 1 base and 2 bases, there was a span of 5 bases. The CDR3 length is 13 residues. Germline CDR1 and CDR2: MDHEN and SYDVKM. The CDR3 sequence: CASSLFGNTEAFF. The CDR3 bases are TGTGCCAGCAGTTTATTCGGTAACACTGAAGCTTTCTTT.